What follows are 27 T cell receptor beta chains derived from one specimen sequenced in a study of T cells in Graves' hyperthyroidism and ophthalmopathy. Researchers took RNA transcripts and amplified the TCR beta CDR3 regions from them. TCR CDR3 regions were first amplified by RT-PCR with HTBI primers. MiXCR, run by TCRdb on the multiplex PCR reads, gives a single entry per CDR3 protein. The data show 400,000 to 600,000 distinct CDR3 sequences, around 15% seen once. The sequenced sample was blood. These receptors all come from a woman aged 25-40 years with Graves' ophthalmopathy.

The sample holds a few counts of this clonotype. The chain links TRBV14 to TRBJ2-2; 9 nucleotides match TRBD2. The CDR3 runs to 18 residues. Trimming removed 3 bases from V and 0 bases from J; junction bases left unmatched: 8. Germline V lookup: CDR1 SGHDN, CDR2 FVKESK. CDR3 region: CASSHRGASGTNTGELFF. For the CDR3, the DNA is TGTGCCAGCAGCCATCGGGGGGCTAGCGGGACGAACACCGGGGAGCTGTTTTTT.

This chain links TRBV9 with TRBJ1-4, with D possibly being TRBD1 (5 bases). This CDR3 comprises 15 residues. Trimming removed 4 bases at V and 7 bases at J, with 17 bases between. Germline assignment: CDR1 SGDLS and CDR2 YYNGEE. CDR3 sequence: CASSPTGGDSEKLFF. The CDR3, as DNA: TGTGCCAGCAGCCCTACCGGGGGGGATAGTGAAAAACTGTTTTTT.

The rearrangement links TRBV20-1 to TRBJ2-3, with 12 positions matching TRBD2. CDR3 length: 16 residues. CDR1 and CDR2 (germline): DFQATT, SNEGSKA (reference sequence). CDR3 nucleotide sequence: TGCAGCGGCCTAGCGGGAGGGCAATATAGCACAGATACGCAGTATTTT. It specifies CSGLAGGQYSTDTQYF.

There are many counts of this clonotype. The chain uses TRBV7-2 and TRBJ1-5; D not certain. The CDR3 contains 15 residues. Per germline, CDR1 SGHTA and CDR2 FQGNSA. With 0 bases removed from V and 6 bases from J, the gap between germline ends came to 12 bases. The CDR3 here is CASSLASTEGQPQHF. CDR3 sequence (DNA): TGTGCCAGCAGCTTAGCGTCTACGGAGGGTCAGCCCCAGCATTTT. Full variable domain (missing parts from reference TRBV7-2 and TRBJ1-5): GAGVSQSPSNKVTEKGKDVELRCDPISGHTALYWYRQSLGQGLEFLIYFQGNSAPDKSGLPSDRFSAERTGGSVSTLTIQRTQQEDSAVYLCASSLASTEGQPQHFGDGTRLSIL.

This clonotype was seen at least ten times. The V and J genes are TRBV12-3 or TRBV12-4 and TRBJ2-1; TRBD1 matches at 8 bases. V lost 5 bases and J lost 4; bases outside the gene matches: 4. The CDR3 loop spans 14 amino acids. In DNA, the CDR3 is TGTGCCAGCAGTGGACAGGGAAAATACAATGAGCAGTTCTTC. This gives the protein CASSGQGKYNEQFF.

In this sample, this clonotype turned up many times. The V call is TRBV20-1, the J call TRBJ2-1, with 9 bases aligning to TRBD2. With 5 bases clipped from V and 5 bases from J, the junction kept 7 bases outside the gene matches. In germline, CDR1 is DFQATT, CDR2 SNEGSKA (reference sequence). The length of the CDR3 is 14 residues. The CDR3 DNA reads TGCAGTGCTTCGACTAGCGGTAAAAACAATGAGCAGTTCTTC. Its protein is CSASTSGKNNEQFF.

The chain has TRBV3-1 and TRBJ2-2; the D gene is possibly TRBD2 (6 bases). The CDR3 spans 14 residues. Germline V gene lookup returns CDR1 LGHDT and CDR2 YNNKEL (reference sequence). V was cut by 1 base and J by 7 bases, with 10 bases left in between. The CDR3 spells CASSQGGGDGELFF. CDR3 in DNA: TGTGCCAGCAGCCAAGGGGGCGGGGACGGGGAGCTGTTTTTT.

This clonotype was counted many times. This chain links TRBV27 with TRBJ2-3; D unclear. Germline V lookup: CDR1 MNHEY, CDR2 SMNVEV (reference sequence). The CDR3 totals 13 residues. The ends were cut back, 5 bases at V and 1 base at J, with 7 bases in the middle. Here the CDR3 DNA reads TGTGCCAGCAGTACATGGGGCACAGATACGCAGTATTTT. Translated, it gives CASSTWGTDTQYF.

This chain uses TRBV5-4 with TRBJ2-1, with 7 bases matching TRBD1. Unmatched junction bases numbered 7, after V lost 0 bases and J lost 4 bases. The germline CDR1 and CDR2 sequences are SGHNT and YYREEE (reference sequence). This CDR3 is 16 amino acids long. CDR3 DNA sequence: TGTGCCAGCAGCTTGGGGGTTAACAGGGGATACAATGAGCAGTTCTTC. Encoded protein: CASSLGVNRGYNEQFF.

This clonotype was observed at least ten times. V and J are TRBV28 and TRBJ1-1; D gene uncertain. CDR1 MDHEN and CDR2 SYDVKM come from the germline V gene. CDR3 size: 10 residues. Trimming pared 5 bases from V and 2 bases from J, leaving 0 bases between. CDR3 loop: CASSNTEAFF. The CDR3 DNA sequence: TGTGCCAGCAGTAACACTGAAGCTTTCTTT.

This clonotype was recorded a few times. The gene calls are TRBV27 and TRBJ2-2; TRBD1 agrees at 10 bases. This CDR3 comprises 16 residues. After removal of 5 bases from V and 5 bases from J, the junction contained 8 bases not matched to a gene. Germline assignment: CDR1 MNHEY and CDR2 SMNVEV (reference sequence). CDR3 sequence: CASSPLGTGVTGELFF. Written as DNA, the CDR3 is TGTGCCAGCAGTCCCCTCGGGACAGGGGTTACCGGGGAGCTGTTTTTT.

This chain links TRBV5-4 with TRBJ2-7; 8 bases line up with TRBD2. Per germline, CDR1 SGHNT and CDR2 YYREEE (reference sequence). This CDR3 comprises 16 residues. V gave up 4 bases and J gave up 7 bases; unmatched junction bases: 16. The CDR3 here is CASSLGRREGREEQYF. CDR3 in DNA: TGTGCCAGCAGCCTCGGTCGACGGGAGGGCCGGGAAGAGCAGTACTTC.

This clonotype was observed many times. The chain recombines TRBV6-5 with TRBJ2-1; maybe TRBD2 (6 bases). Germline V gene data show CDR1 as MNHEY and CDR2 as SVGAGI. The CDR3 has 13 amino acids. The V end lost 0 bases, the J end lost 12 bases, and 12 bases lay between the germline ends. The CDR3 protein is CASSYSGGIGQFF. The DNA of the CDR3 is TGTGCCAGCAGTTACTCGGGAGGAATAGGGCAGTTCTTC.

This clonotype appeared a few times. V is TRBV4-2 and J is TRBJ2-5, with a possible D match to TRBD1 (5 bases). V lost 1 base and J lost 0, with 9 bases in between. The CDR3 sequence is 15 residues long. The V gene's germline CDR1 is LGHNA and CDR2 YNFKEQ. CDR3 sequence (DNA): TGTGCCAGCAGCCAAGTGGGGCAGAACCAAGAGACCCAGTACTTC. Amino acids: CASSQVGQNQETQYF.

There are many counts of this clonotype. The chain is built from TRBV11-2 and TRBJ2-4; TRBD1 agrees at 8 bases. Germline V gene sequence: CDR1 SGHAT, CDR2 FQNNGV. The junction had 3 bases not matched to a gene; V was cut back by 1 base and J by 7 bases. The CDR3 extends over 14 amino acids. The CDR3 DNA sequence: TGTGCCAGCAGCTTAGTTGCAGGGGGCAACATTCAGTACTTC. Amino acid sequence: CASSLVAGGNIQYF.

This clonotype has a count of ten or more. The chain couples TRBV30 to TRBJ2-2, with D possibly matching TRBD2 (6 bases). Per germline, CDR1 GTSNPN and CDR2 SVGIG (reference sequence). CDR3 length equals 14 residues. The V end lost 8 bases, the J end lost 2 bases, and 15 bases lay between the germline ends. The DNA of the CDR3 is TGTGCCACCAACGGGGGAATCAACACCGGGGAGCTGTTTTTT. It is translated as CATNGGINTGELFF. Filled out from reference TRBV30 and TRBJ2-2, the complete variable domain reads SQTIHQWPATLVQPVGSPLSLECTVEGTSNPNLYWYRQAAGRGLQLLFYSVGIGQISSEVPQNLSASRPQDRQFILSSKKLLLSDSGFYLCATNGGINTGELFFGEGSRLTVL.

The V call is TRBV5-8, the J call TRBJ2-3, with 9 bases aligning to TRBD2. V was pared by 4 bases and J by 6 bases, with 12 bases of the junction left unmatched. The CDR3 contains 16 residues. Germline V gives CDR1 SGHTS, CDR2 YDEGEE. CDR3 loop: CASSEGGLAGTDTQYF. CDR3 DNA: TGTGCCAGCAGCGAGGGCGGCCTAGCGGGAACCGATACGCAGTATTTT.

V gene TRBV29-1 combines with J gene TRBJ2-5, with 7 bases matching TRBD1. Germline lookup yields CDR1 SQVTM and CDR2 ANQGSEA. The trim removed 5 bases at V and 7 bases at J, leaving 13 bases unmatched. The length of the CDR3 is 14 residues. The CDR3 region is CSVSPWDSQGTQYF. CDR3 nucleotides: TGCAGCGTTTCCCCATGGGACAGCCAGGGGACCCAGTACTTC. Based on the CDR3 plus reference TRBV29-1 and TRBJ2-5, the full variable domain is SAVISQKPSRDICQRGTSLTIQCQVDSQVTMMFWYRQQPGQSLTLIATANQGSEATYESGFVIDKFPISRPNLTFSTLTVSNMSPEDSSIYLCSVSPWDSQGTQYFGPGTRLLVL.

This chain joins TRBV5-1 and TRBJ1-1; D uncertain. Between the trimmed V and J ends, which lost 0 bases and 5 bases, there was a span of 11 bases. The CDR3 has 14 residues. The germline CDR1 and CDR2 sequences are SGHRS and YFSETQ. CDR3 DNA sequence: TGCGCCAGCAGCTTGGACCGTACTTGGACTGAAGCTTTCTTT. Protein sequence: CASSLDRTWTEAFF.

Notes on this clonotype: With a much larger clone just one base away, this may be a read error. The conserved final phenylalanine or tryptophan is absent from the CDR3, which likely points to a read error. The chain links TRBV7-2 to TRBJ2-2; 10 nucleotides align to TRBD1. There are 14 residues in the CDR3. J lost 6 bases, V lost 10 bases, and 8 bases had no gene match. The germline V gene has CDR1 SGHTA and CDR2 FQGNSA. This chain's CDR3 is CATRQGAMAGELFI. CDR3 nucleotide sequence: TGTGCCACCCGACAGGGGGCAATGGCCGGGGAGCTGTTTATT.

This chain joins TRBV29-1 and TRBJ2-5; no clear D gene. Germline lookup yields CDR1 SQVTM and CDR2 ANQGSEA. The CDR3 length is 11 residues. Between the trimmed V and J ends, which lost 3 bases and 5 bases, there was a span of 7 bases. CDR3 in DNA: TGCAGCGTTGACTCCCGCGAGACCCAGTACTTC. This gives the protein CSVDSRETQYF.

The sample holds many counts of this clonotype. In DNA, the CDR3 is TGTGCCTGGAGTGTTCTAACAAACACCGGGGAGCTGTTTTTT. Its protein is CAWSVLTNTGELFF. The chain links TRBV30 to TRBJ2-2; D is unresolved. V was shortened by 0 bases and J by 2 bases, with 7 bases between the two germline ends. Germline V gene lookup returns CDR1 GTSNPN and CDR2 SVGIG (reference sequence). The CDR3 has 14 amino acids.

This sequence joins TRBV7-9 and TRBJ2-5; D perhaps matches TRBD2 (5 bases). CDR1 SEHNR and CDR2 FQNEAQ come from the germline V gene (reference sequence). The V gene lost 2 bases and the J gene lost 1 base, with 11 bases spanning the gap. This CDR3 is built from 15 residues. The CDR3 spells CASSLHSGIQETQYF. CDR3 bases: TGTGCCAGCAGCTTACACTCGGGGATCCAAGAGACCCAGTACTTC.

V is TRBV7-9 and J is TRBJ1-1, with D possibly being TRBD1 (6 bases). CDR3 length equals 18 residues. V shed 5 bases and J shed 0 bases, with 22 bases lying between them. Germline CDR1 and CDR2: SEHNR and FQNEAQ (reference sequence). The CDR3 spells CASSPQKWGHTMNTEAFF. The CDR3 coding sequence is TGTGCCAGCAGCCCACAGAAGTGGGGACATACCATGAACACTGAAGCTTTCTTT. Based on the CDR3 plus reference TRBV7-9 and TRBJ1-1, the full variable domain is DTGVSQNPRHKITKRGQNVTFRCDPISEHNRLYWYRQTLGQGPEFLTYFQNEAQLEKSRLLSDRFSAERPKGSFSTLEIQRTEQGDSAMYLCASSPQKWGHTMNTEAFFGQGTRLTVV.

At least ten counts were recorded for this clonotype. The rearrangement joins TRBV5-1 to TRBJ2-7; 8 bases fit TRBD1. V lost 3 bases, J lost 0 bases, and 5 bases stayed unmatched. The CDR3 totals 15 residues. CDR1 and CDR2 from the germline V gene are SGHRS and YFSETQ. The CDR3 here is CASSWGQAISYEQYF. The CDR3 coding sequence is TGCGCCAGCAGCTGGGGACAGGCCATCTCCTACGAGCAGTACTTC.

This clonotype was seen a few times. The CDR3 loop reads CASSERGVGNQPQHF. The DNA for the CDR3 is TGTGCCAGCAGTGAGAGGGGGGTAGGAAATCAGCCCCAGCATTTT. This sequence joins TRBV6-2 or TRBV6-3 and TRBJ1-5, with D perhaps TRBD1 (6 bases). Germline V gene sequence: CDR1 MNHEY, CDR2 SVGEGT. Trimming took off 5 bases at V and 4 bases at J, with 15 bases between the two ends. The CDR3 length is 15 residues.

J is TRBJ2-1 and V is TRBV7-9; D is perhaps TRBD2 (6 bases). The CDR3 length is 15 residues. Germline V gives CDR1 SEHNR, CDR2 FQNEAQ (reference sequence). V shed 5 bases and J shed 5 bases, with 16 bases lying between them. The CDR3: CASSQPRDFHNEQFF. In DNA, the CDR3 is TGTGCCAGCAGCCAACCCCGGGACTTCCACAATGAGCAGTTCTTC.